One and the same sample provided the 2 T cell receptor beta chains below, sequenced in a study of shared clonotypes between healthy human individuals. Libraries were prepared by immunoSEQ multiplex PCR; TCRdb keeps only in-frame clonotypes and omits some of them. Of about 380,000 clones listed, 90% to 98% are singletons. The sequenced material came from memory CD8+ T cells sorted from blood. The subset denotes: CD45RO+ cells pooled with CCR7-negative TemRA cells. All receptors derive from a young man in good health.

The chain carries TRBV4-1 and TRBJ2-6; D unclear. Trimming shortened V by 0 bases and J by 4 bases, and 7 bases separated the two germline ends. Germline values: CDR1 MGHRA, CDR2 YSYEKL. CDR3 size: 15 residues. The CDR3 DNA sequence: TGCGCCAGCAGCCAAGATGGGCTCGGGGCCAACGTCCTGACTTTC. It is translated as CASSQDGLGANVLTF.

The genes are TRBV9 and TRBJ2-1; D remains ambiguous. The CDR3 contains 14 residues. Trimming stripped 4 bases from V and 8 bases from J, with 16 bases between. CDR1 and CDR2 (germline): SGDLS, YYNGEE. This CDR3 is CASSPPGIGHEQFF. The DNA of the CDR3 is TGTGCCAGCAGCCCCCCTGGTATAGGCCATGAGCAGTTCTTC.